The 30 T cell receptor beta chains below all came from one sample that was sequenced in a study of neurological immune-mediated disorders. TCRdb passed the 5' RACE reads through MiXCR, listing each CDR3 protein once. The sample includes tens of thousands of distinct CDR3 sequences, roughly 4% of them seen just once. Sequenced material: PBMCs. These TCRs come from a man younger than 40 with multiple sclerosis.

This clonotype appeared many times. J is TRBJ2-7 and V is TRBV5-1; 9 bases align to TRBD1. Losses at the gene ends were 4 bases for V and 2 bases for J; bases not matched to a gene: 4. Germline loops: CDR1 SGHRS, CDR2 YFSETQ. This CDR3 comprises 14 residues. The CDR3, as DNA: TGCGCCAGCAGCATCGGGACAGGGACCTACGAGCAGTACTTC. Translating it yields CASSIGTGTYEQYF.

This clonotype was recorded at least ten times. The V call is TRBV5-1, the J call TRBJ1-1, with TRBD1 as a possible D gene (6 bases). The CDR3 has 15 amino acids. Trimming shortened V by 4 bases and J by 3 bases, and 16 bases separated the two germline ends. Germline CDR1 and CDR2: SGHRS and YFSETQ. CDR3 DNA: TGCGCCAGCAGCCGGGGTTCAGGGGCGGACACTGAAGCTTTCTTT. It translates to CASSRGSGADTEAFF.

As for this clonotype: A read error may explain this, as a much larger clone is one base away. This chain joins TRBV28 and TRBJ2-3, with D perhaps being TRBD1 or TRBD2 (6 bases each). Per the germline V gene, CDR1 is MDHEN and CDR2 is SYDVKM. V lost 3 bases, J lost 4 bases, and 11 bases lay in between. The CDR3 has 14 residues. The CDR3 coding sequence is TGTGCCAGCAGTTTGGGGGGCAGGCCAGATACGCAGTATTTT. Amino acids: CASSLGGRPDTQYF.

This clonotype was seen repeatedly, ten times or more. V and J are TRBV20-1 and TRBJ2-5, with 7 bases matching TRBD2. This CDR3 region has 13 residues. Per the germline V gene, CDR1 is DFQATT and CDR2 is SNEGSKA (reference sequence). The junction had 11 bases not matched to a gene; V was cut back by 6 bases and J by 7 bases. CDR3 loop: CSASGTGPGTQYF. CDR3 nucleotides: TGCAGTGCCAGCGGGACGGGGCCAGGGACCCAGTACTTC.

The sample holds many counts of this clonotype. The gene calls are TRBV29-1 and TRBJ2-3; 7 positions match TRBD2. CDR1 is SQVTM, CDR2 ANQGSEA, per germline. The CDR3 is made up of 15 amino acids. V lost 7 bases to trimming and J lost 0 bases; unmatched junction nucleotides: 10. The CDR3 sequence: CSALRGYSSTDTQYF. DNA of the CDR3: TGCAGCGCTTTGCGGGGGTACTCTAGCACAGATACGCAGTATTTT.

This clonotype has a count of ten or more. The chain recombines TRBV5-1 with TRBJ2-4; D is possibly TRBD1 or TRBD2 (5 bases each). Germline CDR1 is SGHRS and CDR2 is YFSETQ. The germline V and J ends were trimmed by 3 bases and 9 bases, with 19 bases remaining between them. CDR3 length equals 15 residues. The CDR3 protein is CASSSSHRTRGIQYF. The CDR3 nucleotides read TGCGCCAGCAGCTCGTCTCACAGGACTCGGGGCATTCAGTACTTC.

This clonotype was observed at least ten times. The V and J genes are TRBV7-9 and TRBJ1-1, with D uncertain. CDR1 and CDR2 from the germline V gene are SEHNR and FQNEAQ (reference sequence). This CDR3 spans 15 amino acids. Trimming removed 8 bases from V and 4 bases from J, with 20 bases in between. CDR3 DNA sequence: TGTGCCAGCTTTGGTCCCCTTGCCCGGGGCACTGAAGCTTTCTTT. Translated: CASFGPLARGTEAFF.

This clonotype was seen more than once but under ten times. The chain combines TRBV12-3 or TRBV12-4 with TRBJ1-1; TRBD1 agrees at 10 bases. The CDR3 totals 14 residues. The J segment lost 3 bases and the V segment lost 5 bases, leaving 3 bases of the junction unmatched. The CDR3 DNA reads TGTGCCAGCAGTCCGACAGGGGGCTACACTGAAGCTTTCTTT. Translated: CASSPTGGYTEAFF.

This clonotype was detected many times. The chain couples TRBV11-3 to TRBJ2-7, with no clear D. V lost 3 bases and J lost 0, with 6 bases in between. The CDR3 covers 13 residues. CDR1 and CDR2 from the germline V gene are SGHNT and YENEEA. The CDR3 DNA follows: TGTGCCAGCAGCTTGAGAAACTCCTACGAGCAGTACTTC. This translates into CASSLRNSYEQYF.

This clonotype showed up many times. This sequence joins TRBV20-1 and TRBJ2-6; 10 bases line up with TRBD1. With V trimmed by 4 bases and J by 2 bases, 8 bases remained unmatched. CDR1 is DFQATT, CDR2 SNEGSKA, per germline (reference sequence). The CDR3 loop spans 17 amino acids. The CDR3 is CSATWDRGSPGANVLTF. CDR3 coding DNA: TGCAGTGCTACCTGGGACAGGGGATCCCCTGGGGCCAACGTCCTGACTTTC.

This clonotype was counted at least ten times. V is TRBV5-1 and J is TRBJ2-3; D gene uncertain. Germline V gives CDR1 SGHRS, CDR2 YFSETQ. This CDR3 has 11 amino acids. Trimming stripped 5 bases from V and 6 bases from J, with 7 bases between. The CDR3 loop is CASSVGDTQYF. Written as DNA, the CDR3 is TGCGCCAGCAGTGTAGGGGATACGCAGTATTTT.

Ten or more counts support this clonotype. The rearrangement joins TRBV20-1 to TRBJ1-4; D unresolved. This CDR3 region has 15 residues. Between the trimmed V and J ends, which lost 6 bases and 0 bases, there was a span of 14 bases. Germline values: CDR1 DFQATT, CDR2 SNEGSKA (reference sequence). CDR3 residues: CSARARVATNEKLFF. The CDR3 bases are TGCAGTGCGAGGGCCCGCGTCGCAACTAATGAAAAACTGTTTTTT.

This clonotype was seen repeatedly, ten times or more. V usage is TRBV9 and J usage is TRBJ2-7; 11 bases match TRBD2. Germline V gene data show CDR1 as SGDLS and CDR2 as YYNGEE. The V segment lost 7 bases and the J segment 3 bases; nucleotides outside the gene matches: 0. This CDR3 region has 12 residues. DNA for the CDR3: TGTGCCAGCGGGACTAGCGGCTACGAGCAGTACTTC. Its translation: CASGTSGYEQYF. Using reference TRBV9 and TRBJ2-7 for the parts outside the CDR3, the full variable domain is DSGVTQTPKHLITATGQRVTLRCSPRSGDLSVYWYQQSLDQGLQFLIQYYNGEERAKGNILERFSAQQFPDLHSELNLSSLELGDSALYFCASGTSGYEQYFGPGTRLTVT.

This clonotype was seen at least ten times. The chain recombines TRBV6-5 with TRBJ1-1; TRBD1 is a possible D gene (5 bases). The CDR3 is 16 amino acids. Trimming took off 5 bases at V and 5 bases at J, with 21 bases between the two ends. Germline lookup yields CDR1 MNHEY and CDR2 SVGAGI. CDR3 sequence: CASSAPGRSGGTEAFF. As DNA, the CDR3 is TGTGCCAGCAGTGCTCCTGGTCGGAGCGGGGGGACTGAAGCTTTCTTT.

There are many counts of this clonotype. The CDR3: CSAKGLADNNEQFF. The CDR3 DNA reads as TGCAGTGCGAAGGGACTAGCGGATAACAATGAGCAGTTCTTC. V usage is TRBV20-1 and J usage is TRBJ2-1; 11 bases agree with TRBD2. The ends lost 6 bases at V and 5 bases at J; junction bases unmatched: 6. The CDR3 has 14 amino acids. The germline V gene has CDR1 DFQATT and CDR2 SNEGSKA (reference sequence).

This clonotype has at least ten counts. CDR3 protein: CSARVINEQFF. For the CDR3, the DNA is TGCAGTGCTAGAGTTATCAATGAGCAGTTCTTC. The chain has TRBV20-1 and TRBJ2-1; no firm D call. This CDR3 region has 11 residues. Trimming pared 1 base from V and 6 bases from J, leaving 4 bases between. Germline V CDR1 and CDR2: DFQATT, SNEGSKA (reference sequence).

At least ten counts were recorded for this clonotype. The chain links TRBV10-2 to TRBJ1-1, with D unresolved. V lost 2 bases and J lost 5, with 12 bases in between. From germline, CDR1 is WSHSY and CDR2 SAAADI. This CDR3 is 14 amino acids long. The CDR3 loop is CASSERQRFTEAFF. DNA of the CDR3: TGCGCCAGCAGTGAGAGGCAGCGTTTTACTGAAGCTTTCTTT.

This clonotype was observed at least ten times. In nucleotides, the CDR3 is TGCAGTGCTAGAGACCAAGCGGGGGTAGCATGGTACGAGCAGTACTTC. It yields the protein CSARDQAGVAWYEQYF. The chain has TRBV20-1 and TRBJ2-7, with 8 bases matching TRBD2. V was clipped by 0 bases and J by 4 bases; unmatched bases: 11. Germline V lookup: CDR1 DFQATT, CDR2 SNEGSKA (reference sequence). The CDR3 has 16 amino acids.

This clonotype was found many times. The rearrangement links TRBV20-1 to TRBJ2-3; 14 bases align to TRBD2. This CDR3 contains 16 residues. The trim removed 6 bases at V and 5 bases at J, leaving 10 bases unmatched. Per germline, CDR1 DFQATT and CDR2 SNEGSKA (reference sequence). In DNA form, the CDR3 reads TGCAGTGCAACGGGACTAGCGGGAGTGTGGGAAGATACGCAGTATTTT. It yields the protein CSATGLAGVWEDTQYF.

This clonotype was picked up many times. The chain joins TRBV5-1 to TRBJ1-2, with TRBD1 identical over 12 bases. V shed 8 bases and J 3 bases; nucleotides not matched to a gene: 8. The length of the CDR3 is 15 residues. Per germline, CDR1 SGHRS and CDR2 YFSETQ. Here the CDR3 DNA reads TGCGCCAGTAAGGTCGGGACAGGGGGCGACTATGGCTACACCTTC. Protein: CASKVGTGGDYGYTF.

At least ten counts were recorded for this clonotype. V and J are TRBV20-1 and TRBJ2-7; D unresolved. V lost 1 base to trimming and J lost 2 bases, with 12 bases between them. CDR3 length: 14 residues. Looked up from germline, CDR1 is DFQATT and CDR2 is SNEGSKA (reference sequence). The chain's CDR3 is CSARVRGVTYEQYF. The CDR3 nucleotides read TGCAGTGCTAGAGTCCGTGGCGTAACCTACGAGCAGTACTTC.

This clonotype was counted ten times or more. This chain connects TRBV10-3 to TRBJ2-7; TRBD1 matches 9 bases. Unmatched junction bases numbered 5, after V lost 0 bases and J lost 2 bases. CDR1 is ENHRY and CDR2 is SYGVKD in the germline V gene. The CDR3 loop spans 16 amino acids. DNA of the CDR3: TGTGCCATCAGTGAGTCGAGAGGGACAGGGACCTACGAGCAGTACTTC. Its translation: CAISESRGTGTYEQYF.

This clonotype was found a few times. V gene TRBV12-3 or TRBV12-4 combines with J gene TRBJ1-2, with D uncertain. V lost 1 base to trimming and J lost 2 bases, with 11 bases between them. This CDR3 is 15 amino acids long. Here the CDR3 reads CASSLGRGSNYGYTF. DNA for the CDR3: TGTGCCAGCAGTTTAGGACGGGGATCGAACTATGGCTACACCTTC.

This clonotype was seen at least ten times. This chain joins TRBV27 and TRBJ2-7; the match to TRBD1 covers 7 bases. CDR1 is MNHEY and CDR2 is SMNVEV in the germline V gene (reference sequence). The V and J ends lost 3 bases and 3 bases, in that order; junction bases with no gene match: 8. The CDR3 extends over 15 amino acids. CDR3 sequence reads: CASSFTRGTGYEQYF. In DNA, the CDR3 is TGTGCCAGCAGTTTTACCAGGGGGACCGGCTACGAGCAGTACTTC.

At least ten counts were recorded for this clonotype. The rearrangement links TRBV5-1 to TRBJ1-1, with D perhaps TRBD1 (5 bases). The CDR3 consists of 14 residues. Germline CDR1 and CDR2: SGHRS and YFSETQ. Between the trimmed V and J ends, which lost 6 bases and 1 base, there was a span of 13 bases. DNA for the CDR3: TGCGCCAGCAATAAACAGGTTTCGAACACTGAAGCTTTCTTT. This translates into CASNKQVSNTEAFF.

This clonotype was recorded at least ten times. The chain joins TRBV12-3 or TRBV12-4 to TRBJ2-7; no definite D call. The V and J ends lost 2 bases and 2 bases respectively, with 22 bases between them. CDR3 length: 18 amino acids. CDR3 sequence reads: CASSLMRSDPLPPYEQYF. The CDR3 bases are TGTGCCAGCAGTTTAATGAGGAGCGACCCGCTCCCCCCCTACGAGCAGTACTTC.

This clonotype was counted at least ten times. This chain connects TRBV7-8 to TRBJ1-1, with D tentatively TRBD1 (6 bases). Germline CDR1 reads SGHVS; CDR2 reads FQNEAQ. The V end lost 8 bases, the J end lost 0 bases, and 28 bases lay between the germline ends. CDR3 length: 19 amino acids. The CDR3 here is CASHPTGARTLLMNTEAFF. The CDR3 DNA follows: TGTGCCAGCCATCCAACGGGGGCGCGGACCCTCTTGATGAACACTGAAGCTTTCTTT.

This clonotype showed up many times. The CDR3 DNA reads TGTGCCAGCAGTCGACTGGGAGGGGGAGGAGAGACCCAGTACTTC. This translates into CASSRLGGGGETQYF. The chain employs TRBV6-5 and TRBJ2-5, with D perhaps matching TRBD2 (7 bases). Germline V lookup: CDR1 MNHEY, CDR2 SVGAGI. Trimming removed 5 bases at V and 4 bases at J, with 17 bases between. CDR3 length equals 15 residues.

This clonotype was counted many times. The chain has TRBV20-1 and TRBJ1-2; no reliable D call. CDR1 DFQATT and CDR2 SNEGSKA come from the germline V gene (reference sequence). The CDR3 loop spans 18 amino acids. Trimming shortened V by 5 bases and J by 0 bases, and 25 bases separated the two germline ends. CDR3 in DNA: TGCAGTGCTGCCCCTACGACCGCGGGAGAGCGGACTAACTATGGCTACACCTTC. Its protein product is CSAAPTTAGERTNYGYTF.

This clonotype was recorded many times. The chain has TRBV5-5 and TRBJ1-2; 8 nucleotides agree with TRBD1. Germline lookup yields CDR1 SGHKS and CDR2 YYEKEE (reference sequence). The V and J ends lost 2 bases and 8 bases, in that order; junction bases with no gene match: 11. The CDR3 is 15 residues long. The CDR3 sequence: CASSLAGGYIGGYTF. CDR3 in DNA: TGTGCCAGCAGCTTAGCAGGGGGCTATATTGGAGGCTACACCTTC.